Here is one T cell receptor beta chain with its context. The data originate from a study of blood T cell repertoires in COVID-19. About the research overall: The United States, Italy and Spain provided the acute and convalescent COVID-19 samples. In each case, the material was cDNA or gDNA derived from T cells, B-cell-depleted T cells, or PBMCs.

Per the germline V gene, CDR1 is SGHNT and CDR2 is YYREEE (reference sequence). This CDR3 has 15 amino acids. Trimming removed 2 bases from V and 3 bases from J; junction bases left unmatched: 5. The authors' processing: Nucleated cell counts were estimated from reference gene primer amplification. Produced via immunoSEQ multiplex PCR; TCRdb's table is partial and in-frame only. V and J calls and clone size follow that table, whereas D and trimming were derived from the DNA. The sample contains some 150,000 clones, roughly 84% of which appear only once. The chain carries TRBV5-4 and TRBJ2-3; 8 bases match TRBD2. The sequence came from a human donor in a cohort sampled during active COVID-19. Sequencing was carried out using peripheral blood. The CDR3 region is CASSFGTSETDTQYF. The DNA of the CDR3 is TGTGCCAGCAGCTTCGGGACTAGTGAAACAGATACGCAGTATTTT.